The next 6 T cell receptor beta chains were all read from a single sample in a study of blood T cell repertoires in COVID-19. Only in-frame clones appear in the TCRdb table, and some are missing; sequencing was by immunoSEQ multiplex PCR. The top ten clones hold roughly a fifth of a sample with 90,000 to 110,000 clones, roughly 80% of them seen once. Material for sequencing was peripheral blood. These receptors were taken from a woman aged 70 to 79 with acute or convalescent COVID-19.

This clone came up a few times. This chain uses TRBV7-8 with TRBJ1-5, with a weak D call TRBD1 (6 bases). Germline V gives CDR1 SGHVS, CDR2 FQNEAQ. V was clipped by 5 bases and J by 4 bases, with 15 bases between them. This CDR3 is 15 amino acids long. This CDR3 is CASSPFYRVNQPQHF. In nucleotides, the CDR3 is TGTGCCAGCAGCCCATTTTACAGGGTAAATCAGCCCCAGCATTTT. The variable domain in full, completed from reference TRBV7-8 and TRBJ1-5, reads GAGVSQSPRYKVAKRGQDVALRCDPISGHVSLFWYQQALGQGPEFLTYFQNEAQLDKSGLPSDRFFAERPEGSVSTLKIQRTQQEDSAVYLCASSPFYRVNQPQHFGDGTRLSIL.

This chain joins TRBV19 and TRBJ2-7, with 7 bases lining up with TRBD1. Germline assignment: CDR1 LNHDA and CDR2 SQIVND (reference sequence). Trimming cost V 5 bases and J 5 bases; bases outside gene matches: 6. The CDR3 has 13 residues. The DNA of the CDR3 is TGTGCCAGTAGTGCACCGACAGGGAACGAGCAGTACTTC. Translated: CASSAPTGNEQYF.

V usage is TRBV3-1 (or the pseudogene TRBV3-2) and J usage is TRBJ2-1; the D gene is possibly TRBD2 (6 bases). CDR3 length: 15 residues. CDR1 is LGHDT, CDR2 YNNKEL, per germline (reference sequence). Trimming took off 3 bases at V and 1 base at J, with 10 bases between the two ends. The chain's CDR3 is CASSHGDFSYNEQFF. CDR3 DNA: TGTGCCAGCAGCCATGGGGACTTTTCCTACAATGAGCAGTTCTTC.

This clone was observed a few times. The chain employs TRBV7-2 and TRBJ1-3; the D gene is possibly TRBD1 (5 bases). Germline CDR1 SGHTA, CDR2 FQGNSA. This CDR3 is 15 amino acids long. Trimming pared 5 bases from V and 0 bases from J, leaving 11 bases between. The chain's CDR3 is CASSPQVHSGNTIYF. The CDR3 DNA sequence: TGTGCCAGCAGCCCACAGGTCCACTCTGGAAACACCATATATTTT.

The chain has TRBV5-1 and TRBJ1-1; perhaps TRBD1 as D (6 bases). There are 15 residues in the CDR3. The germline CDR1 and CDR2 sequences are SGHRS and YFSETQ. V gave up 4 bases and J gave up 1 base, with 14 bases separating them. CDR3 protein: CASSLSGAGNTEAFF. CDR3 nucleotides: TGCGCCAGCAGCCTCTCAGGGGCGGGGAACACTGAAGCTTTCTTT.

V usage is TRBV10-1 and J usage is TRBJ2-3; 9 bases agree with TRBD1. CDR1 is WNHNN and CDR2 is SYGVQD in the germline V gene (reference sequence). The CDR3 runs to 16 residues. The V gene end was trimmed by 4 bases and the J gene end by 1 base; junction bases not matched to a gene: 6. CDR3 in DNA: TGCGCCAGCAGTGGAGGGACAGGGTGGGGCACAGATACGCAGTATTTT. Its protein product is CASSGGTGWGTDTQYF.